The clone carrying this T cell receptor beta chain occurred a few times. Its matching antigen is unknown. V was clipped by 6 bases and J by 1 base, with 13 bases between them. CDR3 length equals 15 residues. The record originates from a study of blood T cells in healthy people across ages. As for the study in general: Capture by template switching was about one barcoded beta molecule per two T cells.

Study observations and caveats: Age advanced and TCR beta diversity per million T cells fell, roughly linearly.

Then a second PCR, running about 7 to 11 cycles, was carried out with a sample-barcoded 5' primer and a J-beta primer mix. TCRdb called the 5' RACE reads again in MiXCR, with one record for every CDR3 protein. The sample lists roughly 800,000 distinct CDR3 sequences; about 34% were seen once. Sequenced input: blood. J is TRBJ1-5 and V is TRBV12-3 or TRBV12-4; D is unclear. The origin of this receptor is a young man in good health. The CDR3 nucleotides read TGTGCCAGCAGCGGATACCGGGGAAGCAATCAGCCCCAGCATTTT. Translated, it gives CASSGYRGSNQPQHF.